The clone carrying this TCR beta chain occurred many times. Extraction of PBMCs used roughly 9.3 ml of fresh peripheral blood. CDR3 length equals 16 residues. Germline V gene data show CDR1 as MGHRA and CDR2 as YSYEKL. V lost 0 bases and J 1 base, leaving 12 bases between the germline ends. These data originate in a study of T cells in Graves' hyperthyroidism and ophthalmopathy. RNA transcripts served as the template for amplifying TCR beta CDR3 regions. Primed by the HTBI set, a first-round RT-PCR was run on the TCR CDR3. MiXCR, applied by TCRdb to the multiplex PCR reads, yields one record per CDR3 protein. Here the sample spans under 350,000 distinct CDR3 sequences, about 15% being singletons.

The sequenced material came from blood. The gene calls are TRBV4-1 and TRBJ2-5; the D gene is possibly TRBD1 (5 bases). The TCR comes from a woman aged 60 to 75 with Graves' ophthalmopathy. CDR3 residues: CASSQEGRALQETQYF. CDR3 DNA: TGCGCCAGCAGCCAAGAGGGCAGGGCCCTCCAAGAGACCCAGTACTTC.